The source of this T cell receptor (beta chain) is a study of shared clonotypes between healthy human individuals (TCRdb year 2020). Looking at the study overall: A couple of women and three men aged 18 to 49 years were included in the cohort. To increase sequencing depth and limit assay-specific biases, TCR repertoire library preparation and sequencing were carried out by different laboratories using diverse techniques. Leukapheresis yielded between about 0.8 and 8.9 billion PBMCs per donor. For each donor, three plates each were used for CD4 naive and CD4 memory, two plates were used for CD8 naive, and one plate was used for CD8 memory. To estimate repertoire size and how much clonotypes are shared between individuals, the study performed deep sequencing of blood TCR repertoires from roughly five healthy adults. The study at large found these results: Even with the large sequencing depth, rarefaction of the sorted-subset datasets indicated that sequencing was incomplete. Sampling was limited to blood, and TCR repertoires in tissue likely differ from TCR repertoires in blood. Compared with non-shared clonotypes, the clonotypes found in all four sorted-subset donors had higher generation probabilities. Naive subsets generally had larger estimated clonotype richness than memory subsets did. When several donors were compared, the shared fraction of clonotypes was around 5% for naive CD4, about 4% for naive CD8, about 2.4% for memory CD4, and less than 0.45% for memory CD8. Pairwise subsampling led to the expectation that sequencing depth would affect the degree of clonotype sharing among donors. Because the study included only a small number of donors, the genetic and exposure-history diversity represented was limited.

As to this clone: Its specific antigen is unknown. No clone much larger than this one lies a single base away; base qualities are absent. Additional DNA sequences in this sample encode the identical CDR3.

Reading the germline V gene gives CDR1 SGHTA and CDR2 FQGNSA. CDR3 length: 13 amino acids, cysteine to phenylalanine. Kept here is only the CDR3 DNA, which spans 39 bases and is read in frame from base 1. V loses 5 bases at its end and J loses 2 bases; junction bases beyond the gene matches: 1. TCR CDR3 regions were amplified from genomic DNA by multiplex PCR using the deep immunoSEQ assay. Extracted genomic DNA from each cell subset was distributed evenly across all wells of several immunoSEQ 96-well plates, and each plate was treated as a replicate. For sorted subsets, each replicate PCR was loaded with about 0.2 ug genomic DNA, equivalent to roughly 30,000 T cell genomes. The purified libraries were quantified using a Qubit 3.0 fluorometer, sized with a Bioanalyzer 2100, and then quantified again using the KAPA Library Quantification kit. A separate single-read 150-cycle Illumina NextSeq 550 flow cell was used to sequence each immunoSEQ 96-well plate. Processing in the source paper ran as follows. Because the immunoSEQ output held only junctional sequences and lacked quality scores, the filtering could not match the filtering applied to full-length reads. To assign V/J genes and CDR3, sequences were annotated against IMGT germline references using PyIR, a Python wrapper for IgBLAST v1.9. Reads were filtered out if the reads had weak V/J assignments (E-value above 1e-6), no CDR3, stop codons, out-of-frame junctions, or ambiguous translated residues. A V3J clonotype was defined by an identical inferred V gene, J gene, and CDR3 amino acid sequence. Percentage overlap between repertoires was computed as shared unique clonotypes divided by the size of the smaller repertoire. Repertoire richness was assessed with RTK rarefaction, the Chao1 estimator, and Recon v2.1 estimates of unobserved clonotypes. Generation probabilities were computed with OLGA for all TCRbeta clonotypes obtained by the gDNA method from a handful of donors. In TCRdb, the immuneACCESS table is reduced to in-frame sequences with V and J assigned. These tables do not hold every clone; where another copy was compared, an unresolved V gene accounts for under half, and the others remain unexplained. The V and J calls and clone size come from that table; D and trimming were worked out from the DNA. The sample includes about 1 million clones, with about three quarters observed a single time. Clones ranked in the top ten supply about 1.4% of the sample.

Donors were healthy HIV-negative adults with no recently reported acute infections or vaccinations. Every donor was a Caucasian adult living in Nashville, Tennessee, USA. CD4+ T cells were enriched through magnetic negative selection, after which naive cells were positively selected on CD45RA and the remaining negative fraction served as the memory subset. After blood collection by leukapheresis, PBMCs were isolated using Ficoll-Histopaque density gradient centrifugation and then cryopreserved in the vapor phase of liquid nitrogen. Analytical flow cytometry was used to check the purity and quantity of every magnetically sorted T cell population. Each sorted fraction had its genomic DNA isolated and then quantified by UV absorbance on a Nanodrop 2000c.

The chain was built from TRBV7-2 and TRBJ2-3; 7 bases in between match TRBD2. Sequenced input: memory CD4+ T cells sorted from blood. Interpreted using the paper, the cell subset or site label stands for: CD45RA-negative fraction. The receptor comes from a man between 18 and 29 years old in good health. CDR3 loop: CASSRDYTDTQYF. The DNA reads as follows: TGTGCCAGCAGCCGGGACTACACAGATACGCAGTATTTT.